What follows are 12 T cell receptor beta chains derived from one specimen sequenced in a study of blood T cell repertoires in COVID-19. Here immunoSEQ multiplex PCR was the method, and the copy in TCRdb shows in-frame clones only, minus some. The sample records hundreds of thousands of clones, 86% being singletons. Material for sequencing was peripheral blood. The receptors stem from a woman aged 50 to 60 with acute or convalescent COVID-19.

The chain employs TRBV6-5 and TRBJ1-1; TRBD1 matches 8 bases. CDR1 MNHEY and CDR2 SVGAGI come from the germline V gene. CDR3 size: 13 residues. With V trimmed by 5 bases and J by 4 bases, 3 bases remained unmatched. CDR3 region: CASSPTGGTEAFF. CDR3 in DNA: TGTGCCAGCAGTCCCACAGGGGGCACTGAAGCTTTCTTT.

The J gene is TRBJ2-7, the V gene TRBV11-2, with D possibly TRBD2 on 5 matching bases. CDR3 length: 16 amino acids. V lost 5 bases and J lost 4, with 21 bases in between. CDR1 is SGHAT and CDR2 is FQNNGV in the germline V gene. The CDR3 DNA sequence: TGTGCCAGCAGCCCCATAGCGCGGGTTGGGATTTACGAGCAGTACTTC. Protein sequence: CASSPIARVGIYEQYF.

This clone was seen more than once but under ten times. The chain links TRBV5-3 to TRBJ2-7, with 7 bases identical to TRBD1. TRBV5-3 carries the ORF label, with uncertain function. V trimming: 4 bases; J trimming: 1 base; junction bases outside the gene matches: 8. This CDR3 spans 15 amino acids. CDR3 sequence (DNA): TGTGCCAGAAGCCCAAGGGACAGAACTTCCTACGAGCAGTACTTC. Translated: CARSPRDRTSYEQYF.

The rearrangement links TRBV4-3 to TRBJ1-5, with 8 bases aligning to TRBD1. The CDR3 extends over 16 amino acids. Germline-derived CDR1 and CDR2 are LGHNA and YSLEER. The V and J ends lost 1 base and 5 bases, in that order; junction bases with no gene match: 7. Here the CDR3 reads CASSQGVGQGDQPQHF. CDR3 DNA sequence: TGCGCCAGCAGCCAAGGGGTCGGACAGGGCGATCAGCCCCAGCATTTT.

The gene calls are TRBV28 and TRBJ1-5; D remains ambiguous. The germline V gene encodes CDR1 MDHEN and CDR2 SYDVKM. The germline V and J ends were trimmed by 3 bases and 5 bases, with 8 bases remaining between them. The CDR3 spans 13 residues. The CDR3 region has the DNA TGTGCCAGCAGTTTTTGGAGGGATCAGCCCCAGCATTTT. As protein: CASSFWRDQPQHF.

This rearrangement joins TRBV11-2 to TRBJ1-2; 9 bases are a match to TRBD1. The CDR3 extends over 15 amino acids. The germline gives CDR1 SGHAT, CDR2 FQNNGV. The V segment lost 2 bases and the J segment 1 base; nucleotides outside the gene matches: 2. This chain's CDR3 is CASSLLTGGNYGYTF. CDR3 DNA: TGTGCCAGCAGCTTACTGACAGGGGGTAACTATGGCTACACCTTC.

This clone was recorded once. V and J are TRBV21-1 and TRBJ2-3; the D segment call TRBD2 is taken from the table without a DNA check. TRBV21-1 is noted as a pseudogene. The CDR3 has 17 amino acids. CDR3 DNA sequence: TGTGCCAGCAGCAAAGTAGGACTAGCGGGGACCACAGATACGCAGTATTTT. The encoded protein is CASSKVGLAGTTDTQYF.

The chain has TRBV29-1 and TRBJ1-1; 9 bases fit TRBD1. The J segment lost 7 bases and the V segment lost 4 bases, leaving 4 bases of the junction unmatched. Germline values: CDR1 SQVTM, CDR2 ANQGSEA. The length of the CDR3 is 12 residues. CDR3 bases: TGCAGCGTTGTCCCGGGACAGGGTGAAGCTTTCTTT. Residues: CSVVPGQGEAFF.

As to this clone: The sample contains more than one DNA sequence encoding this CDR3. V and J are TRBV7-2 and TRBJ2-7, with 11 bases aligning to TRBD2. This CDR3 region has 14 residues. Per germline, CDR1 SGHTA and CDR2 FQGNSA. Trimming cost V 2 bases and J 4 bases; bases outside gene matches: 1. This chain's CDR3 is CASSLLAGGYEQYF. The CDR3 nucleotides read TGTGCCAGCAGCTTATTAGCGGGAGGGTACGAGCAGTACTTC.

This clone is a singleton in its sample. This rearrangement joins TRBV4-1 to TRBJ1-1; a weak D match, TRBD1 (5 bases). Germline V CDR1 and CDR2: MGHRA, YSYEKL. The V end was cut by 0 bases, the J end by 6 bases, with 8 bases between. The CDR3 is 13 residues long. DNA for the CDR3: TGCGCCAGCAGCCAAGATCGACAGCCTGAAGCTTTCTTT. Its protein product is CASSQDRQPEAFF.

This rearrangement joins TRBV19 to TRBJ1-1; tentative D call: TRBD1 (6 bases). The germline V gene encodes CDR1 LNHDA and CDR2 SQIVND (reference sequence). The germline V and J ends were trimmed by 4 bases and 11 bases, with 17 bases remaining between them. The CDR3 covers 13 residues. The CDR3 sequence: CASSTTREGGAFF. CDR3 DNA sequence: TGTGCCAGTAGTACCACAAGGGAGGGGGGGGCTTTCTTT.

This clone was seen a handful of times. The chain couples TRBV10-3 to TRBJ1-1; TRBD1 matches 7 bases. Trimming at V came to 3 bases and at J to 3 bases, leaving 10 bases not matched to a gene. This CDR3 comprises 16 residues. CDR1 and CDR2 (germline): ENHRY, SYGVKD. For the CDR3, the DNA is TGTGCCATCAGTGAAGAGGGGGCTGGGCGAGACACTGAAGCTTTCTTT. Protein product: CAISEEGAGRDTEAFF.